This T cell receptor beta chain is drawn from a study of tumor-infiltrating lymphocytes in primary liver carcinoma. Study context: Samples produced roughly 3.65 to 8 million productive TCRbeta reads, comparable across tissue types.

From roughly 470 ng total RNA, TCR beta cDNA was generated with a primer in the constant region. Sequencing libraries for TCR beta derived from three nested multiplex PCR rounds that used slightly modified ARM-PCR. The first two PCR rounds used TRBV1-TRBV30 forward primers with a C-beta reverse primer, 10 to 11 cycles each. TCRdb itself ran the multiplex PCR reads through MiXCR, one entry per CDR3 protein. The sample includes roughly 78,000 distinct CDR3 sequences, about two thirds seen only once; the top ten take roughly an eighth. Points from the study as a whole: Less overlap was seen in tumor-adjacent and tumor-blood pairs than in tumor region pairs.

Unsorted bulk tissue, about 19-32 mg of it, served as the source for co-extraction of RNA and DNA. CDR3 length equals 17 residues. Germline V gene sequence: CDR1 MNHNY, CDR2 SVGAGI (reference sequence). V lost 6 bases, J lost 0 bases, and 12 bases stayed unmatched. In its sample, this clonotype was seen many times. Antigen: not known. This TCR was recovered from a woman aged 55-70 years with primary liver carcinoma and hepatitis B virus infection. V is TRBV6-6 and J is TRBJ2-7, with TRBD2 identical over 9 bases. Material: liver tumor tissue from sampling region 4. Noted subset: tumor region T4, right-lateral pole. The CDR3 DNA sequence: TGTGCCAGCAGCACCTCGGCTAGCGGGAAAGCCTCCTACGAGCAGTACTTC. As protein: CASSTSASGKASYEQYF.